What follows are 2 T cell receptor beta chains derived from one specimen sequenced in a study of T cell clones after liver transplantation. The assay was immunoSEQ multiplex PCR, and TCRdb's table has in-frame clones only and misses some. The sample holds 9,500 to 10,000 clones, over 60% seen once. The sequencing here drew on CD8+ T cells from blood, taken at the roughly 15-month timepoint. These receptor sequences come from a human patient who received a liver transplant. Some of the T cells might come from the graft donor.

The chain recombines TRBV6-5 with TRBJ2-7, with D uncertain. This CDR3 is built from 15 residues. V was cut by 0 bases and J by 4 bases, with 13 bases left in between. Germline CDR1 and CDR2: MNHEY and SVGAGI. Here the CDR3 DNA reads TGTGCCAGCAGTTACTCTGCGAAACCTTATTACGAGCAGTACGTC. It translates to CASSYSAKPYYEQYV.

The chain couples TRBV30 to TRBJ1-1; possibly TRBD1 for D (6 bases). V dropped 0 bases and J dropped 4 bases, with 18 bases sitting between them. This CDR3 region has 16 residues. In germline, CDR1 is GTSNPN, CDR2 SVGIG (reference sequence). DNA for the CDR3: TGTGCCTGGAGTGTAGTCCTAAGGGGGGCTCTCACTGAAGCTTTCTTT. It translates to CAWSVVLRGALTEAFF.